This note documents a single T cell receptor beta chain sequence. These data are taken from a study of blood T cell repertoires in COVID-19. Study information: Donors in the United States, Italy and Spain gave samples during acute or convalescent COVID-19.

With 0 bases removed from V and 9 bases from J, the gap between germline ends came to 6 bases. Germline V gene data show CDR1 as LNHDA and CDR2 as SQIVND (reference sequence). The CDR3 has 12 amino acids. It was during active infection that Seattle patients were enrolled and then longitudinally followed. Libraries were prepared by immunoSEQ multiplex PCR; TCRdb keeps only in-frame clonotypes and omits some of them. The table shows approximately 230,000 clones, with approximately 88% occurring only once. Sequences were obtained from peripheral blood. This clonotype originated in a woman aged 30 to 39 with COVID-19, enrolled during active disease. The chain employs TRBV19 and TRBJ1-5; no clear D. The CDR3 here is CASSIDPGPQHF. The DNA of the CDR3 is TGTGCCAGTAGTATAGATCCGGGGCCCCAGCATTTT.